The rows below give T cell receptor beta chains drawn from one sample of a study of T-cell memory formation after mild COVID-19. TCRdb re-derived calls from the 5' RACE reads in MiXCR, one entry per CDR3 protein. This table holds roughly 580,000 distinct CDR3 sequences, more than 15% found once. The sequenced material came from PBMCs or a T cell subset sorted from them (not recorded which). All receptors derive from an adult woman who had mild COVID-19 (a few samples of this study predate the infection). Cell type and time point are not known. Each CDR3 is given without its conserved first and last residue.

v_gene	j_gene	CDR3aa
TRBV20-1	TRBJ1-1	SAGGPAGEAF
TRBV7-9	TRBJ2-5	ASSLRGKGQETQY
TRBV5-1	TRBJ1-2	ASSPKEGQGSNYGYT
TRBV12-3/TRBV12-4	TRBJ2-3	ASTFSEPSTDTQY
TRBV11-2	TRBJ1-5	ASSLGPQGVVQPQH
TRBV7-9	TRBJ2-3	ASSFSTDTDTQY
TRBV4-1	TRBJ2-1	ASSQIGDRVYNEQF
TRBV24-1	TRBJ2-1	ATSDLGSGRNNEQF
TRBV6-4	TRBJ2-7	ASSDHITTQGTYSYEQY
TRBV5-4	TRBJ1-2	ASTSTGSNYGYT
TRBV11-3	TRBJ2-3	ASSLYLEPTQY
TRBV6-1	TRBJ1-1	ASSEVRGRGAF
TRBV12-3/TRBV12-4	TRBJ2-4	ASTPGRDIQY